This T cell receptor (beta chain) was captured in a study of CD8 T cells in Susac syndrome. RNA amounts of about 0.5 to 1 ug underwent reverse transcription with random hexamers. The CDR3 of TCR beta was amplified by immunoSEQ multiplex PCR across 54 Vbeta and 13 Jbeta. MiXCR, run by TCRdb on the immunoSEQ multiplex PCR reads, gives a single entry per CDR3 protein. The sample contains over 100,000 distinct CDR3 sequences, around nine tenths of which appear only once. V shed 3 bases, J shed 4 bases, and the junction held 1 base outside the gene matches. The length of the CDR3 is 13 residues. CDR1 is LGHDT and CDR2 is YNNKEL in the germline V gene (reference sequence). Sequencing of TCR beta was performed on blood CD8+ and CD4+ T cells.

The chain carries TRBV3-1 and TRBJ1-2; 8 bases align to TRBD1. Sequenced material: CD4+ T cells from PBMCs. This TCR derives from a human donor in good health. The CDR3 region has the DNA TGTGCCAGCAGCCACGACAGGGGCTATGGCTACACCTTC. It translates to CASSHDRGYGYTF.